Following are 2 T cell receptor beta chains from one sample sequenced in a study of regulatory T cells in long-lasting Graves disease. Time point of the sample: newly diagnosed GD, antithyroid drugs for less than 3 months. Generation of the TCR library employed RNA extracted from PBMCs. The authors built TCR beta libraries using iRepertoire HTBI primers and Arm-PCR of CDR3 regions. TCRdb fed the multiplex PCR reads into MiXCR, producing one record per CDR3 protein. The sample contains over 350,000 distinct CDR3 sequences, 12% to 15% of which appear only once. The same sample was also used in a study of T cells in Graves' hyperthyroidism and ophthalmopathy.

Source: peripheral blood mononuclear cells (PBMCs), taken at new diagnosis, from a patient treated with antithyroid drugs. The receptors stem from a woman aged 50 to 60 with Graves disease.

This clonotype was seen ten or more times. The V and J genes are TRBV19 and TRBJ2-3; D ambiguous. The CDR3 has 13 amino acids. CDR1 is LNHDA, CDR2 SQIVND, per germline (reference sequence). Trimming shortened V by 3 bases and J by 5 bases, and 9 bases separated the two germline ends. The CDR3, as DNA: TGTGCCAGTAGTATGTCCTTCCGAGATACGCAGTATTTT. This codes for CASSMSFRDTQYF.

In the case of this clonotype: This could be a read error, since a much larger clone is one nucleotide away. The chain carries TRBV2 and TRBJ2-2; D is tentatively TRBD1 or TRBD2 (5 bases each). The CDR3 is 13 residues long. Germline V gene data show CDR1 as SNHLY and CDR2 as FYNNEI. CDR3 DNA: TGTGCCAGCGGTGAGATGGGGGCCGGGGAGCTGTTTTTT. Amino acids: CASGEMGAGELFF.